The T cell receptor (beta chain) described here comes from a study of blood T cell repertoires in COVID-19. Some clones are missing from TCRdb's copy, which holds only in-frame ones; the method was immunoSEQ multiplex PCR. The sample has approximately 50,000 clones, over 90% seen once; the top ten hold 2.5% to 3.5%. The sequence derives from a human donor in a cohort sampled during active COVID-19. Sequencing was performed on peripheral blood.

Here the CDR3 reads CASSRQEYYEQYF. In DNA form, the CDR3 reads TGTGCCAGCAGCAGACAGGAATACTACGAGCAGTACTTC. The chain is built from TRBV14 and TRBJ2-7; TRBD1 is a possible D gene (6 bases). The CDR3 is made up of 13 amino acids. Trimming removed 5 bases at V and 3 bases at J, with 11 bases between. The germline gives CDR1 SGHDN, CDR2 FVKESK.